This TCR beta chain was documented in a study of blood T cell repertoires in COVID-19. As originally analysed: Estimation of nucleated cell counts was performed using reference gene primer amplification. Data came from immunoSEQ multiplex PCR; TCRdb stores just in-frame clones and leaves some out. The D gene and trimming were derived from the DNA, and the V and J assignments and clone size from that table. The repertoire has some 170,000 clones, 80% to 90% of them found once; the top ten carry roughly 19%. CDR1 is SGHVS, CDR2 FNYEAQ, per germline. This CDR3 comprises 17 residues. Trimming took off 5 bases at V and 2 bases at J, with 21 bases between the two ends.

The clonotype originates from a woman older than 75 with acute or convalescent COVID-19. Sequencing used peripheral blood. V gene TRBV7-6 combines with J gene TRBJ1-1, with D possibly being TRBD1 (5 bases). In DNA, the CDR3 is TGTGCCAGCAGCGGAAGGAAGGACACCGACCCCAACACTGAAGCTTTCTTT. Amino acids: CASSGRKDTDPNTEAFF.